The clone carrying this T cell receptor beta chain was recorded a few times. Its antigen is unknown. The read finishes 3 residues shy of the CDR3 end, and the germline J gene is used to complete it. The germline V gene has CDR1 DFQATT and CDR2 SNEGSKA (reference sequence). This CDR3 comprises 15 residues. Losses at the gene ends were 3 bases for V and 6 bases for J; bases not matched to a gene: 8. This table comes from immunoSEQ multiplex PCR, and its TCRdb copy is limited to in-frame clones, with some not included. This repertoire lists 25,000 to 30,000 clones without singletons; under 4% sits in the top ten. The data are from a study of T cell clonality in common variable immunodeficiency. Study results and limitations: Compared with healthy controls, CVID subjects showed increased TCRbeta clonality, mostly in about a third. Fewer deletions and N-nucleotide insertions were reportedly seen in common variable immunodeficiency TCR beta sequences.

The chain has TRBV20-1 and TRBJ2-7; 13 nucleotides agree with TRBD2. Source material: peripheral blood mononuclear cells. The source of this sequence is a human donor with common variable immunodeficiency. This CDR3 is CSASGTSGVQGEQYF. CDR3 DNA (partial): TGCAGTGCTAGCGGGACTAGCGGGGTGCAGGGCGAG.